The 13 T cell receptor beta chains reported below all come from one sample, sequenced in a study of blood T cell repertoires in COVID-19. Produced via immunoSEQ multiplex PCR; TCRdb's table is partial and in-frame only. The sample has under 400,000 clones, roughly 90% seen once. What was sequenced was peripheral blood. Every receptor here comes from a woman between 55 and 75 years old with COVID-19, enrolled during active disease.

The CDR3 loop is CASKGASGGGSYNEQFF. The CDR3 bases are TGCGCCAGCAAGGGGGCTAGCGGGGGAGGCTCCTACAATGAGCAGTTCTTC. The chain joins TRBV5-1 to TRBJ2-1, with 10 bases fitting TRBD2. V was pared by 6 bases and J by 0 bases, with 9 bases of the junction left unmatched. Germline CDR1 and CDR2: SGHRS and YFSETQ. The CDR3 has 17 residues.

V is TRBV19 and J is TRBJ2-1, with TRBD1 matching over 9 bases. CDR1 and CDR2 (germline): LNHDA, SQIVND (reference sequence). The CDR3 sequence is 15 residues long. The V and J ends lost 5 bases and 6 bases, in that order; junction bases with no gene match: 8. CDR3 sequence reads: CASSFYRGQGNEQFF. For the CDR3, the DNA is TGTGCCAGTAGTTTCTACAGGGGGCAAGGCAATGAGCAGTTCTTC. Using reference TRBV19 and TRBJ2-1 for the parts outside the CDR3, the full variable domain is DGGITQSPKYLFRKEGQNVTLSCEQNLNHDAMYWYRQDPGQGLRLIYYSQIVNDFQKGDIAEGYSVSREKKESFPLTVTSAQKNPTAFYLCASSFYRGQGNEQFFGPGTRLTVL.

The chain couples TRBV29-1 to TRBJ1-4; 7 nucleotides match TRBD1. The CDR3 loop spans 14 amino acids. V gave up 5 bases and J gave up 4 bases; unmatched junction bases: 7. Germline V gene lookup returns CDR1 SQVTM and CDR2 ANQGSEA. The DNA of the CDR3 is TGCAGCGTTTGGACAGGCCATAGTAATGAAAAACTGTTTTTT. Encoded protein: CSVWTGHSNEKLFF.

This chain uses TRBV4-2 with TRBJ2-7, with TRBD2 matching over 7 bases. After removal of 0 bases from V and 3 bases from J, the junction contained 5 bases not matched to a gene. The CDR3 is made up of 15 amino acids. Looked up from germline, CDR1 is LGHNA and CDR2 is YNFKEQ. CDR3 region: CASSQDLGGFYEQYF. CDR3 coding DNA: TGTGCCAGCAGCCAAGATCTCGGGGGGTTCTACGAGCAGTACTTC.

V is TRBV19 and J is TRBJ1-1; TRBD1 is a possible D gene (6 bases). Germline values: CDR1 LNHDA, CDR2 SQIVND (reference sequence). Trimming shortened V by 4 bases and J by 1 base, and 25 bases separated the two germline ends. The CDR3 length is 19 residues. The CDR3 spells CASSTPSGVKSFANTEAFF. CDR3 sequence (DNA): TGTGCCAGTAGTACCCCTTCAGGGGTAAAATCATTCGCGAACACTGAAGCTTTCTTT. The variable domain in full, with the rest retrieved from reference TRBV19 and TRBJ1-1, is DGGITQSPKYLFRKEGQNVTLSCEQNLNHDAMYWYRQDPGQGLRLIYYSQIVNDFQKGDIAEGYSVSREKKESFPLTVTSAQKNPTAFYLCASSTPSGVKSFANTEAFFGQGTRLTVV.

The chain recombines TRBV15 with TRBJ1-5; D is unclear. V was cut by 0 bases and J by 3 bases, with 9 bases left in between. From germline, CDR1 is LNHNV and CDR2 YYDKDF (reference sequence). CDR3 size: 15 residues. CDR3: CATSRDVSINQPQHF. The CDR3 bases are TGTGCCACCAGCAGAGATGTCAGTATCAATCAGCCCCAGCATTTT.

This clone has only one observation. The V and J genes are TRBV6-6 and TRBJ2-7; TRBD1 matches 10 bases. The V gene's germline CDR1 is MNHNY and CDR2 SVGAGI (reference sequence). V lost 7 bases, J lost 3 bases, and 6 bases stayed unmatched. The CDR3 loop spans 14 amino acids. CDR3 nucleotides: TGTGCCAGCACTAGGACAGGGGGTGACTACGAGCAGTACTTC. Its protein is CASTRTGGDYEQYF.

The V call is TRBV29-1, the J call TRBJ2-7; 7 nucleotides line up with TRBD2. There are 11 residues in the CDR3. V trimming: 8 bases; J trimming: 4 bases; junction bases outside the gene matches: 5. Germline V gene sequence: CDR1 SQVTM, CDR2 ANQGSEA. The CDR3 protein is CSLGEGYEQYF. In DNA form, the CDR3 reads TGCAGCCTTGGGGAGGGGTACGAGCAGTACTTC.

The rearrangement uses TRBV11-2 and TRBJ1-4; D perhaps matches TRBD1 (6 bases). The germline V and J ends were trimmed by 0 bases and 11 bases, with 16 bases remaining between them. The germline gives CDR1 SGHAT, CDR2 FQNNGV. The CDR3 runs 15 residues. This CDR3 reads CASSLDLGTRRKLFF. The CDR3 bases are TGTGCCAGCAGCTTAGATCTCGGGACACGGAGGAAACTGTTTTTT. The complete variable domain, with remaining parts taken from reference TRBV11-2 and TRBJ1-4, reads EAGVAQSPRYKIIEKRQSVAFWCNPISGHATLYWYQQILGQGPKLLIQFQNNGVVDDSQLPKDRFSAERLKGVDSTLKIQPAKLEDSAVYLCASSLDLGTRRKLFFGSGTQLSVL.

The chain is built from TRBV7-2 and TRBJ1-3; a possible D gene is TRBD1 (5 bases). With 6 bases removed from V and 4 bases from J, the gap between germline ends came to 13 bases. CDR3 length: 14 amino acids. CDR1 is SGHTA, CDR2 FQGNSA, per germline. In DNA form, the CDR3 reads TGTGCCAGCAGTTTGGGGACTGTCGGAAACACCATATATTTT. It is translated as CASSLGTVGNTIYF.

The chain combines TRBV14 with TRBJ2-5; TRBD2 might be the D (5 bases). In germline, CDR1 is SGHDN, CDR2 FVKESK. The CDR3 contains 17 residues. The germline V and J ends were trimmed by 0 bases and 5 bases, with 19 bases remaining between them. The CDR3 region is CASSQDLGGRLRETQYF. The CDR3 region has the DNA TGTGCCAGCAGCCAAGATCTCGGCGGCCGACTAAGGGAGACCCAGTACTTC.

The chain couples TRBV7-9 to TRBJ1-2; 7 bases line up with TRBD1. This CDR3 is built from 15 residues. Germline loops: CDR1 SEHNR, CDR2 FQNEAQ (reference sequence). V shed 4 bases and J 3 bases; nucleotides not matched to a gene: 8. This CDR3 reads CASSSLTGSDYGYTF. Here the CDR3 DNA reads TGTGCCAGCAGCTCTCTGACAGGGAGTGACTATGGCTACACCTTC.

CDR3 protein: CASSSSGFSNQPQHF. The CDR3 nucleotides are TGTGCCAGCAGCTCCTCAGGGTTTAGCAATCAGCCCCAGCATTTT. V gene TRBV7-9 combines with J gene TRBJ1-5, with D perhaps matching TRBD1 (5 bases). The CDR3 consists of 15 residues. V was clipped by 4 bases and J by 0 bases, with 10 bases between them. Germline V gene sequence: CDR1 SEHNR, CDR2 FQNEAQ (reference sequence).